The rows below give T cell receptor beta chains drawn from one sample of a study of human T cells and chemical hapten exposure. TCRdb re-analysed the RACE reads in MiXCR, keeping a single row per CDR3 protein. This sample has about 190,000 distinct CDR3 sequences, with about 25% found just once. The material was whole blood, obtained in connection with sensitization to the hapten diphenylcyclopropenone (DPC). These receptors were collected from a middle-aged woman with alopecia areata. Some clones in this sample may be carry-over from other donors' samples. The CDR3 runs from the conserved cysteine through the conserved F or W. Each record gives: V gene, CDR3 length, CDR3 protein.

>TRBV6-6|16
CASSYSSGGGVDTQYF
>TRBV15|12
CATSSETGGQFF
>TRBV28|15
CASSLGQGELDTQYF
>TRBV2|15
CASSSSSGGPGEQFF
>TRBV7-2|17
CASSLGFGSGSTDTQYF
>TRBV5-1|15
CASSLRSEYTDTQYF
>TRBV7-2|14
CASSLAGGPDIQYF
>TRBV7-6|18
CASSLGTSGSGGTDTQYF
>TRBV20-1|16
CSAEDLVGLAGVEQYF
>TRBV3-1|14
CASSQAGGGTEAFF
>TRBV5-1|14
CASSWTGPYNEQFF
>TRBV28|12
CGTAGRTDTQYF
>TRBV19|18
CASSIGLAGGSDTGELFF
>TRBV6-1|14
CASREQDGSTEAFF
>TRBV11-1|15
CASSWTSGGRDTQYF
>TRBV20-1|14
CSAKDSGTDNIQYF
>TRBV7-9|12
CASSFESYGYTF
>TRBV27|17
CASTRISGTRSNYGYTF
>TRBV5-4|16
CASSQGLAGRTGELFF
>TRBV7-2|15
CASSLAGALYNEQFF
>TRBV7-2|14
CASTPDRGNEKLFF
>TRBV12-3/TRBV12-4|16
CASPGLGTPCSYEQYF
>TRBV20-1|16
CSARDLVNRASTEAFF
>TRBV7-2|14
CASSIDRTNYGYTF
>TRBV7-6|13
CASSLGDNYEQYF
>TRBV6-6|15
CASSTTSGRGETQYF
>TRBV20-1|13
CSARTGLGTEAFF
>TRBV6-6|15
CASIPQGRGNTEAFF
>TRBV6-1|13
CASSERVTETQYF
>TRBV29-1|13
CSVASGPAETQYF
>TRBV6-6|12
CASSYDGNTIYF
>TRBV20-1|13
CSAGSGTYNEQFF
>TRBV7-2|17
CASSSIQGAGSTDTQYF
>TRBV5-1|14
CASSLADPYNEQFF
>TRBV4-3|17
CASSQDGGTGALNEAFF
>TRBV27|13
CASSPRAGYEQYF
>TRBV29-1|13
CSVRLSSYNEQFF
>TRBV6-2/TRBV6-3|15
CASSYSTWGGEKLFF
>TRBV29-1|13
CSVGTGSTGELFF
>TRBV6-5|15
CASTSAAGPRNEQFF
>TRBV12-3/TRBV12-4|13
CASSRDSTYEQYF
>TRBV12-3/TRBV12-4|13
CASSQQLAGGVFF
>TRBV7-2|15
CASSYLGDYDTEAFF
>TRBV29-1|13
CSVESGGSYEQYF
>TRBV24-1|14
CATSRGDRGGRYTF
>TRBV6-1|12
CASRDDRDTQYF
>TRBV29-1|12
CSVESSGNTIYF
>TRBV11-2|12
CASTVLVETQHF
>TRBV24-1|12
CATSGQTDTQYF
>TRBV29-1|17
CSVQGPPGTGETSEQFF
>TRBV6-5|13
CASSDVSGKWAFF
>TRBV7-2|13
CASSAGSTDTQYF
>TRBV9|14
CASSVRGGSDTQYF